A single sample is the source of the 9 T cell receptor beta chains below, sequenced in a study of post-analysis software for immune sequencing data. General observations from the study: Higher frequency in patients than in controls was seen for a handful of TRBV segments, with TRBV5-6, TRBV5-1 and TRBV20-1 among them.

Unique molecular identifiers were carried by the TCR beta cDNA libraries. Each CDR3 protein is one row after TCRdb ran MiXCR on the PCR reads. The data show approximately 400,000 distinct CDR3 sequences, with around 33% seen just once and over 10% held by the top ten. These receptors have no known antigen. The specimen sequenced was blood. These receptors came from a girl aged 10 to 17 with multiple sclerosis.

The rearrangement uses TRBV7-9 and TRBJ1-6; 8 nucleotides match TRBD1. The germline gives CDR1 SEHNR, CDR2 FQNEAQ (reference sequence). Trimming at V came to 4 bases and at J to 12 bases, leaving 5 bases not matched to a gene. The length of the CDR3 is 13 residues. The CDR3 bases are TGTGCCAGCAGCTCGGACAGGGAAAAACCCCTCCACTTT. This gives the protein CASSSDREKPLHF.

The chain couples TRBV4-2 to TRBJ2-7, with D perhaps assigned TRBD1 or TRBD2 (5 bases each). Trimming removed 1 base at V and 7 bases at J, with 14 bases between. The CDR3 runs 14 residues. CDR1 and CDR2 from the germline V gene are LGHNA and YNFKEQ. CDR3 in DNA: TGTGCCAGCAGCCAAGCGGGGACCTGGGGTGAGCAGTACTTC. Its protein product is CASSQAGTWGEQYF.

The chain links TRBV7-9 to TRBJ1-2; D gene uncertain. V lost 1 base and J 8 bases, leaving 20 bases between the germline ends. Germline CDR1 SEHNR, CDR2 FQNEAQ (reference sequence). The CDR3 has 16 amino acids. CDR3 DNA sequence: TGTGCCAGCAGCTTAGTTTTTGGAAAAACTATAAGGGGCTACACCTTC. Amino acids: CASSLVFGKTIRGYTF.

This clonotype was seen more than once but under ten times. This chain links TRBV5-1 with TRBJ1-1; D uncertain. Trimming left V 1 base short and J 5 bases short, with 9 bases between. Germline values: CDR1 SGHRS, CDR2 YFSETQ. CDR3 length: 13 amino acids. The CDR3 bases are TGCGCCAGCAGCTTGTCTCAAGGGACTGAAGCTTTCTTT. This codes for CASSLSQGTEAFF. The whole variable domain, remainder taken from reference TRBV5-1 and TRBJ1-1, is KAGVTQTPRYLIKTRGQQVTLSCSPISGHRSVSWYQQTPGQGLQFLFEYFSETQRNKGNFPGRFSGRQFSNSRSEMNVSTLELGDSALYLCASSLSQGTEAFFGQGTRLTVV.

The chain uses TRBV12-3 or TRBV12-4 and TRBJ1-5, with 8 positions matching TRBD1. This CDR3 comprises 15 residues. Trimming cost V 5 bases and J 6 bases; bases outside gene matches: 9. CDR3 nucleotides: TGTGCCAGCAGTGGACAGGACAGGGTAGCTCAGCCCCAGCATTTT. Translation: CASSGQDRVAQPQHF.

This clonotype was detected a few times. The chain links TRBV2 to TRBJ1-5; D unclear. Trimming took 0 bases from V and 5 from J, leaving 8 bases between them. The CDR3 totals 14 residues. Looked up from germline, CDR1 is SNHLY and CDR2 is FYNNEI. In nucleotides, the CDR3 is TGTGCCAGCAGTGAAGCGCTTCCAGATCAGCCCCAGCATTTT. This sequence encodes CASSEALPDQPQHF.

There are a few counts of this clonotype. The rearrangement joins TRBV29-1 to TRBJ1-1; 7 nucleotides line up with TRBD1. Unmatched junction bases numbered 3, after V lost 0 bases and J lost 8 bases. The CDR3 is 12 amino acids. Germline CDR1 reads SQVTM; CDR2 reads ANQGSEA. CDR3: CSVEEDRTEAFF. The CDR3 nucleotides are TGCAGCGTTGAAGAGGACAGGACCGAAGCTTTCTTT.

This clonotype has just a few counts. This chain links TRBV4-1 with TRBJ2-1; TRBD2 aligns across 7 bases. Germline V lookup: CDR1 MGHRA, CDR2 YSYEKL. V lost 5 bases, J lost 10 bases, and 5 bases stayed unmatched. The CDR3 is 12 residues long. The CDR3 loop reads CASSDLAVEQFF. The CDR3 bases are TGCGCCAGCAGCGACCTAGCGGTCGAGCAGTTCTTC.

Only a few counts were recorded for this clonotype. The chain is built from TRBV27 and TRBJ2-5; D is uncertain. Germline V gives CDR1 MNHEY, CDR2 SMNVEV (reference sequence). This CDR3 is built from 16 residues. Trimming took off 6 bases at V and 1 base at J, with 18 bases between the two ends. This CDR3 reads CASSEVGFTSQETQYF. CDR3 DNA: TGTGCCAGCAGCGAAGTCGGCTTCACCTCCCAAGAGACCCAGTACTTC.